This passage covers 32 T cell receptor beta chains from one sample sequenced in a study of T cell responses to AZD1222 COVID-19 vaccine. Measured with immunoSEQ multiplex PCR; TCRdb has only the in-frame clones, and not every one. The table includes tens of thousands of clones, less than 85% detected once. Sequenced here: peripheral blood, sampled 28 days after the second AZD1222 dose. Receptors originate from an adult who received the AZD1222 COVID-19 vaccine.

The rearrangement joins TRBV11-2 to TRBJ2-5; D perhaps matches TRBD2 (5 bases). Germline V gene data show CDR1 as SGHAT and CDR2 as FQNNGV. This CDR3 comprises 17 residues. The V and J ends lost 5 bases and 5 bases respectively, with 24 bases between them. CDR3 in amino acids: CASSPAFDSEFSETQYF. In DNA form, the CDR3 reads TGTGCCAGCAGCCCCGCCTTTGATAGCGAATTCTCCGAGACCCAGTACTTC.

This clone was found a few times. The J gene is TRBJ2-7, the V gene TRBV7-3, with 9 bases that match TRBD2. Germline lookup yields CDR1 SGHTA and CDR2 FQGTGA. V was clipped by 3 bases and J by 5 bases; unmatched bases: 17. The length of the CDR3 is 18 residues. CDR3 DNA: TGTGCCAGCAGCTTCCAGCCGGGCGGGGGGGCGGCCGGGAACGAGCAGTACTTC. Translating gives CASSFQPGGGAAGNEQYF.

V usage is TRBV7-9 and J usage is TRBJ1-6; D is undetermined. CDR3 length equals 14 residues. V was trimmed by 5 bases and J by 7 bases, leaving 12 bases between them. Looked up from germline, CDR1 is SEHNR and CDR2 is FQNEAQ (reference sequence). DNA of the CDR3: TGTGCCAGCAGCCACTTTCGGGGAAATTCACCCCTCCACTTT. Translating gives CASSHFRGNSPLHF.

CDR3 amino acids: CASSLSATSWDTGELFF. The CDR3 DNA reads as TGCGCCAGCAGCTTGTCCGCGACTAGCTGGGACACCGGGGAGCTGTTTTTT. This sequence joins TRBV5-1 and TRBJ2-2; 7 bases agree with TRBD2. The V segment lost 1 base and the J segment 3 bases; nucleotides outside the gene matches: 9. Germline loops: CDR1 SGHRS, CDR2 YFSETQ. The CDR3 has 17 residues. The full variable domain, in which reference TRBV5-1 and TRBJ2-2 provide the parts outside the CDR3, is KAGVTQTPRYLIKTRGQQVTLSCSPISGHRSVSWYQQTPGQGLQFLFEYFSETQRNKGNFPGRFSGRQFSNSRSEMNVSTLELGDSALYLCASSLSATSWDTGELFFGEGSRLTVL.

CDR3 protein: CASQRLAGAANTGELFF. For the CDR3, the DNA is TGTGCCAGCCAGCGACTAGCGGGGGCCGCGAACACCGGGGAGCTGTTTTTT. The gene calls are TRBV28 and TRBJ2-2; TRBD2 agrees at 12 bases. J was trimmed by 0 bases and V by 8 bases; bases with no gene match: 7. The CDR3 sequence is 17 residues long. Per the germline V gene, CDR1 is MDHEN and CDR2 is SYDVKM.

The J gene is TRBJ2-3, the V gene TRBV28; 11 bases match TRBD1. In germline, CDR1 is MDHEN, CDR2 SYDVKM. The CDR3 totals 16 residues. Unmatched junction bases numbered 7, after V lost 4 bases and J lost 4 bases. The CDR3 protein is CASSSIRTGGADTQYF. The CDR3 DNA is TGTGCCAGCAGTTCAATCCGGACAGGGGGCGCAGATACGCAGTATTTT.

The chain carries TRBV30 and TRBJ2-1; D call uncertain. V was shortened by 3 bases and J by 6 bases, with 15 bases between the two germline ends. CDR3 length: 14 residues. Looked up from germline, CDR1 is GTSNPN and CDR2 is SVGIG (reference sequence). The CDR3 is CAWRFRTLGNEQFF. In nucleotides, the CDR3 is TGTGCCTGGAGGTTCAGGACCCTGGGCAATGAGCAGTTCTTC.

This chain joins TRBV29-1 and TRBJ2-1; 8 positions match TRBD1. V lost 3 bases to trimming and J lost 10 bases; unmatched junction nucleotides: 14. The CDR3 has 15 amino acids. Looked up from germline, CDR1 is SQVTM and CDR2 is ANQGSEA. The CDR3 reads CSVDDVGGQGVEQFF. CDR3 coding DNA: TGCAGCGTTGACGATGTAGGCGGACAGGGTGTCGAGCAGTTCTTC.

This clone was picked up one time. The chain carries TRBV7-2 and TRBJ2-3; TRBD2 agrees at 7 bases. V lost 5 bases to trimming and J lost 8 bases; unmatched junction nucleotides: 10. Germline CDR1 SGHTA, CDR2 FQGNSA. The CDR3 extends over 14 amino acids. The CDR3 loop reads CASSPDGLVGTQYF. Here the CDR3 DNA reads TGTGCCAGCAGCCCTGATGGACTAGTCGGTACGCAGTATTTT.

The chain uses TRBV19 and TRBJ2-7; D is perhaps TRBD1 (5 bases). The CDR3 length is 14 residues. CDR1 and CDR2 (germline): LNHDA, SQIVND (reference sequence). V was pared by 4 bases and J by 6 bases, with 16 bases between. The DNA of the CDR3 is TGTGCCAGTAGTACCAGGGAAGTTGTGTCCGAGCAGTACTTC. As protein: CASSTREVVSEQYF.

This clone appeared a single time. The V gene is TRBV20-1, the J gene TRBJ2-5; no firm D call. Trimming left V 6 bases short and J 3 bases short, with 8 bases between. The CDR3 length is 11 residues. The germline V gene encodes CDR1 DFQATT and CDR2 SNEGSKA (reference sequence). CDR3 sequence (DNA): TGCAGTGCCAAGGTCGAAGAGACCCAGTACTTC. Protein: CSAKVEETQYF.

The rearrangement links TRBV4-3 to TRBJ1-4; TRBD1 matches 7 bases. Trimming at V came to 2 bases and at J to 6 bases, leaving 12 bases not matched to a gene. There are 17 residues in the CDR3. Per the germline V gene, CDR1 is LGHNA and CDR2 is YSLEER. In DNA form, the CDR3 reads TGCGCCAGCAGCCAATACGAAGAGGGGGCGCAGCATGAAAAACTGTTTTTT. Translated, it gives CASSQYEEGAQHEKLFF.

This clone was picked up a small number of times. This chain links TRBV9 with TRBJ1-5; D possibly corresponds to TRBD1 (5 bases). Germline assignment: CDR1 SGDLS and CDR2 YYNGEE. The CDR3 runs to 14 residues. V shed 4 bases and J shed 7 bases, with 15 bases lying between them. This CDR3 is CASSPDLGGQPQHF. The CDR3 DNA reads as TGTGCCAGCAGCCCAGACCTCGGGGGGCAGCCCCAGCATTTT.

The chain is built from TRBV5-1 and TRBJ2-3, with 7 bases aligning to TRBD2. The V segment lost 2 bases and the J segment 3 bases; nucleotides outside the gene matches: 9. The germline CDR1 and CDR2 sequences are SGHRS and YFSETQ. The CDR3 loop spans 16 amino acids. The CDR3 bases are TGCGCCAGCAGCTTCCGTGGACTAGGGAGGACAGATACGCAGTATTTT. Its protein product is CASSFRGLGRTDTQYF. The full variable domain, completed using reference TRBV5-1 and TRBJ2-3, is KAGVTQTPRYLIKTRGQQVTLSCSPISGHRSVSWYQQTPGQGLQFLFEYFSETQRNKGNFPGRFSGRQFSNSRSEMNVSTLELGDSALYLCASSFRGLGRTDTQYFGPGTRLTVL.

V usage is TRBV2 and J usage is TRBJ2-1; D remains ambiguous. V gave up 6 bases and J gave up 0 bases, with 9 bases separating them. Germline lookup yields CDR1 SNHLY and CDR2 FYNNEI. The CDR3 is 14 residues long. In nucleotides, the CDR3 is TGTGCCAGCAGGGGCTGGAGCTCCTACAATGAGCAGTTCTTC. It yields the protein CASRGWSSYNEQFF.

This clone has just one count. The chain joins TRBV5-6 to TRBJ2-5; 8 nucleotides match TRBD2. Per the germline V gene, CDR1 is SGHDT and CDR2 is YYEEEE. The CDR3 contains 14 residues. V gave up 4 bases and J gave up 8 bases; unmatched junction bases: 10. The CDR3 DNA reads TGTGCCAGCAGCAGTACAGGGAGCGGGGGAACCCAGTACTTC. It yields the protein CASSSTGSGGTQYF.

This chain uses TRBV7-8 with TRBJ2-3; TRBD1 or TRBD2 may be the D gene (5 bases each). Per germline, CDR1 SGHVS and CDR2 FQNEAQ. This CDR3 comprises 16 residues. Trimming shortened V by 7 bases and J by 4 bases, and 21 bases separated the two germline ends. This CDR3 is CASNQRGLAAPDTQYF. CDR3 coding DNA: TGTGCCAGCAACCAACGGGGCTTAGCTGCCCCAGATACGCAGTATTTT.

V is TRBV9 and J is TRBJ2-3; 9 bases are shared with TRBD2. Germline assignment: CDR1 SGDLS and CDR2 YYNGEE. J was trimmed by 0 bases and V by 0 bases; bases with no gene match: 2. This CDR3 is built from 16 residues. The CDR3 bases are TGTGCCAGCAGCGTAGGAGCGGGGGGAAGCACAGATACGCAGTATTTT. Protein sequence: CASSVGAGGSTDTQYF.

The CDR3 DNA reads TGTGCCAGTAGTATATGGGAAGGGGGTATTCGCACAGATACGCAGTATTTT. This gives the protein CASSIWEGGIRTDTQYF. V usage is TRBV19 and J usage is TRBJ2-3; TRBD1 is a possible D gene (6 bases). Germline loops: CDR1 LNHDA, CDR2 SQIVND (reference sequence). The length of the CDR3 is 17 residues. Trimming cost V 2 bases and J 1 base, with 16 bases left between them.

This clone was recorded only once. The V gene is TRBV19, the J gene TRBJ2-2; TRBD1 is a possible D gene (6 bases). V dropped 5 bases and J dropped 3 bases, with 16 bases sitting between them. CDR3 length: 16 residues. CDR1 and CDR2 (germline): LNHDA, SQIVND (reference sequence). Here the CDR3 reads CASSQDGTTYTGELFF. The CDR3 coding sequence is TGTGCCAGTAGTCAGGACGGGACAACCTACACCGGGGAGCTGTTTTTT.

The J gene is TRBJ2-3, the V gene TRBV3-1 (or the pseudogene TRBV3-2), with TRBD2 identical over 8 bases. CDR3 length equals 15 residues. With V trimmed by 1 base and J by 5 bases, 5 bases remained unmatched. Germline V gene lookup returns CDR1 LGHDT and CDR2 YNNKEL (reference sequence). The CDR3 nucleotides are TGTGCCAGCAGCCAAGCCGGGGGGGCTGGAGATACGCAGTATTTT. Translated, it gives CASSQAGGAGDTQYF.

This clone showed up just once. The rearrangement links TRBV30 to TRBJ1-1, with TRBD1 matching 9 bases. The CDR3 contains 13 residues. Germline V gene lookup returns CDR1 GTSNPN and CDR2 SVGIG (reference sequence). Losses at the gene ends were 3 bases for V and 1 base for J; bases not matched to a gene: 0. The CDR3 nucleotides are TGTGCCTGGAGGGGACAGGGGAACACTGAAGCTTTCTTT. Protein: CAWRGQGNTEAFF. Based on the CDR3 plus reference TRBV30 and TRBJ1-1, the full variable domain is SQTIHQWPATLVQPVGSPLSLECTVEGTSNPNLYWYRQAAGRGLQLLFYSVGIGQISSEVPQNLSASRPQDRQFILSSKKLLLSDSGFYLCAWRGQGNTEAFFGQGTRLTVV.

V gene TRBV5-1 combines with J gene TRBJ2-7; tentative D call: TRBD1 (5 bases). The CDR3 length is 15 residues. V lost 0 bases to trimming and J lost 9 bases, with 19 bases between them. CDR1 and CDR2 (germline): SGHRS, YFSETQ. The CDR3: CASSLEIVAGPAQYF. CDR3 DNA: TGCGCCAGCAGCTTGGAGATTGTGGCAGGGCCAGCGCAGTACTTC.

The V gene is TRBV18, the J gene TRBJ2-7, with 9 nucleotides matching TRBD2. Germline V gene lookup returns CDR1 KGHSH and CDR2 LQKENI. The CDR3 has 14 amino acids. The J segment lost 4 bases and the V segment lost 6 bases, leaving 7 bases of the junction unmatched. CDR3 amino acids: CASSLAGDKYEQYF. DNA of the CDR3: TGTGCCAGCTCCTTAGCGGGAGATAAGTACGAGCAGTACTTC.

This clone was picked up a small number of times. The chain employs TRBV15 and TRBJ2-1; D is perhaps TRBD2 (6 bases). Per the germline V gene, CDR1 is LNHNV and CDR2 is YYDKDF (reference sequence). Trimming removed 0 bases from V and 10 bases from J, with 19 bases in between. The CDR3 totals 16 residues. CDR3 bases: TGTGCCACCAGCAGAGATCTGGCGGGATCGATTGAGGAGCAGTTCTTC. Residues: CATSRDLAGSIEEQFF.

The V gene is TRBV28, the J gene TRBJ2-5, with 7 bases fitting TRBD2. V trimming: 6 bases; J trimming: 3 bases; junction bases outside the gene matches: 7. From germline, CDR1 is MDHEN and CDR2 SYDVKM. The CDR3 runs 14 residues. CDR3 nucleotides: TGTGCCAGCAGCAGCGGGACGTTCAAAGAGACCCAGTACTTC. Translating gives CASSSGTFKETQYF.

The chain has TRBV30 and TRBJ1-2; 8 nucleotides align to TRBD1. The germline V gene has CDR1 GTSNPN and CDR2 SVGIG (reference sequence). This CDR3 region has 13 residues. After removal of 3 bases from V and 6 bases from J, the junction contained 6 bases not matched to a gene. The CDR3 loop is CAWSAGGADGYTF. The CDR3 nucleotides are TGTGCCTGGAGCGCAGGGGGCGCGGATGGCTACACCTTC.

The chain links TRBV28 to TRBJ1-5; a possible D gene is TRBD1 (5 bases). The ends were cut back, 7 bases at V and 6 bases at J, with 22 bases in the middle. The CDR3 runs to 16 residues. Germline V gene data show CDR1 as MDHEN and CDR2 as SYDVKM. DNA of the CDR3: TGTGCCAGCACCGGGATGAAGGGCAGGGCGGGTCAGCCCCAGCATTTT. It yields the protein CASTGMKGRAGQPQHF.

The CDR3, as DNA: TGTGCCAGCTCACCACAGGGGTTTTACAATGAGCAGTTCTTC. Translated: CASSPQGFYNEQFF. The chain has TRBV18 and TRBJ2-1; a possible D gene is TRBD1 (5 bases). The V gene's germline CDR1 is KGHSH and CDR2 LQKENI. The CDR3 totals 14 residues. The V end was cut by 1 base, the J end by 4 bases, with 8 bases between.

The V and J genes are TRBV9 and TRBJ1-3, with D tentatively TRBD1 (5 bases). There are 15 residues in the CDR3. Per germline, CDR1 SGDLS and CDR2 YYNGEE. Trimming shortened V by 4 bases and J by 0 bases, and 11 bases separated the two germline ends. The CDR3 loop reads CASSWGVSSGNTIYF. DNA for the CDR3: TGTGCCAGCAGCTGGGGGGTCAGCTCTGGAAACACCATATATTTT.

Notes on this clone: The sample has other DNA sequences that encode this CDR3 too. The chain has TRBV7-2 and TRBJ2-1, with a weak D call TRBD1 (5 bases). V was shortened by 1 base and J by 7 bases, with 11 bases between the two germline ends. The CDR3 extends over 14 amino acids. Per germline, CDR1 SGHTA and CDR2 FQGNSA. CDR3 coding DNA: TGTGCCAGCAGCTTAGGGGGCAGAGTAAATGAGCAGTTCTTC. Its translation is CASSLGGRVNEQFF.

The chain combines TRBV24-1 with TRBJ1-4; TRBD1 is a possible D gene (5 bases). The germline gives CDR1 KGHDR, CDR2 SFDVKD. The CDR3 loop spans 15 amino acids. The germline V and J ends were trimmed by 4 bases and 4 bases, with 12 bases remaining between them. The CDR3 protein is CATSDPTENNEKLFF. The CDR3 nucleotides read TGTGCCACCAGTGACCCGACAGAGAATAATGAAAAACTGTTTTTT.